These 14 T cell receptor beta chains share one sample of origin, sequenced in a study of chemoradiotherapy in HPV16-positive cancers. The protocol was immunoSEQ multiplex PCR, while the TCRdb copy is restricted to in-frame clones and leaves out a portion. The sample lists under 35,000 clones; around 88% were seen once. Sequencing used blood, obtained from a patient who underwent chemoradiotherapy. Receptor source: a human donor with HPV-associated anogenital cancer.

V is TRBV2 and J is TRBJ2-5, with 12 positions matching TRBD1. V shed 7 bases, J shed 6 bases, and the junction held 9 bases outside the gene matches. The CDR3 has 15 amino acids. In germline, CDR1 is SNHLY, CDR2 FYNNEI. The DNA for the CDR3 is TGTGCCAGCAACGCCGGGACAGGGGGCAGGAAGACCCAGTACTTC. Protein: CASNAGTGGRKTQYF.

V gene TRBV6-1 combines with J gene TRBJ1-1; TRBD1 is a possible D gene (5 bases). V lost 6 bases, J lost 0 bases, and 11 bases lay in between. Germline V gene sequence: CDR1 MNHNS, CDR2 SASEGT. This CDR3 contains 14 residues. CDR3 region: CASRGVGLNTEAFF. CDR3 bases: TGTGCCAGCAGGGGGGTGGGCCTGAACACTGAAGCTTTCTTT.

This clone was observed once. This rearrangement joins TRBV28 to TRBJ1-2, with no clear D. The V end was cut by 3 bases, the J end by 7 bases, with 6 bases between. Germline V gives CDR1 MDHEN, CDR2 SYDVKM. The CDR3 consists of 11 residues. CDR3 loop: CASSFRGGYTF. The CDR3 nucleotides read TGTGCCAGCAGTTTCCGGGGTGGCTACACCTTC.

The chain employs TRBV25-1 and TRBJ1-1, with D possibly being TRBD1 (5 bases). Trimming pared 6 bases from V and 1 base from J, leaving 18 bases between. Germline assignment: CDR1 MGHDK and CDR2 SYGVNS. This CDR3 is built from 16 residues. CDR3 DNA: TGTGCCAGCAGCCAAGAGGTCGGCGGGACGAACACTGAAGCTTTCTTT. This sequence encodes CASSQEVGGTNTEAFF.

CDR3 amino acids: CAWALTDTQYF. The CDR3 nucleotides are TGTGCCTGGGCTCTCACAGATACGCAGTATTTT. J is TRBJ2-3 and V is TRBV30; no definite D call. Germline lookup yields CDR1 GTSNPN and CDR2 SVGIG (reference sequence). This CDR3 is built from 11 residues. Trimming removed 5 bases at V and 2 bases at J, with 5 bases between. Looking up the rest from reference TRBV30 and TRBJ2-3 gives the full variable domain: SQTIHQWPATLVQPVGSPLSLECTVEGTSNPNLYWYRQAAGRGLQLLFYSVGIGQISSEVPQNLSASRPQDRQFILSSKKLLLSDSGFYLCAWALTDTQYFGPGTRLTVL.

V gene TRBV28 combines with J gene TRBJ1-1; unclear D gene. Germline lookup yields CDR1 MDHEN and CDR2 SYDVKM. The CDR3 spans 14 residues. Trimming removed 7 bases at V and 4 bases at J, with 16 bases between. The CDR3 reads CASTQREPGTEAFF. CDR3 bases: TGTGCCAGCACCCAGAGGGAACCGGGCACTGAAGCTTTCTTT.

The V gene is TRBV27, the J gene TRBJ2-1, with D maybe TRBD1 (5 bases). The CDR3 length is 16 residues. The germline V and J ends were trimmed by 7 bases and 8 bases, with 24 bases remaining between them. The V gene's germline CDR1 is MNHEY and CDR2 SMNVEV (reference sequence). The CDR3 region has the DNA TGTGCCAGCACCCCGACCAGGGTGCTGGTACGGGATGAGCAGTTCTTC. This encodes CASTPTRVLVRDEQFF.

The rearrangement links TRBV6-1 to TRBJ2-1, with 8 bases lining up with TRBD1. Per the germline V gene, CDR1 is MNHNS and CDR2 is SASEGT. The CDR3 contains 16 residues. V was pared by 4 bases and J by 5 bases, with 10 bases of the junction left unmatched. CDR3 DNA: TGTGCCAGCAGTGTCCTTTTGGGGACAGGAAACAATGAGCAGTTCTTC. It yields the protein CASSVLLGTGNNEQFF.

This clone was counted once. The chain uses TRBV6-6 and TRBJ2-5, with 8 bases matching TRBD1. The germline CDR1 and CDR2 sequences are MNHNY and SVGAGI (reference sequence). The CDR3 length is 16 residues. V lost 3 bases to trimming and J lost 4 bases; unmatched junction nucleotides: 10. The CDR3 coding sequence is TGTGCCAGCAGTTATTCAGTGCAGGGGGCGCGAGAGACCCAGTACTTC. Residues: CASSYSVQGARETQYF.

This rearrangement joins TRBV6-5 to TRBJ2-5; D not resolved. The J call is in doubt because the DNA end fits TRBJ2-7 better. This CDR3 has 15 residues. Germline V gene data show CDR1 as MNHEY and CDR2 as SVGAGI. CDR3 region: CASSLARTLSYEQYF. The DNA for the CDR3 is TGTGCCAGCAGTTTGGCGCGTACCCTCTCCTACGAGCAGTACTTC.

The V and J genes are TRBV27 and TRBJ2-3; D is perhaps TRBD1 (6 bases). Germline values: CDR1 MNHEY, CDR2 SMNVEV (reference sequence). Trimming removed 7 bases from V and 1 base from J, with 12 bases in between. The CDR3 is 14 residues long. The CDR3 coding sequence is TGTGCCAGCAAGTGGGCAGGGGGCACAGATACGCAGTATTTT. This translates into CASKWAGGTDTQYF.

The chain couples TRBV30 to TRBJ2-3, with a tentative D call TRBD1 (6 bases). The germline V gene has CDR1 GTSNPN and CDR2 SVGIG (reference sequence). The CDR3 has 15 residues. Trimming pared 7 bases from V and 2 bases from J, leaving 19 bases between. CDR3 sequence (DNA): TGTGCCTTACGTTGGGCAGGGGCCTTCACAGATACGCAGTATTTT. Protein: CALRWAGAFTDTQYF. Looking up the rest from reference TRBV30 and TRBJ2-3 gives the full variable domain: SQTIHQWPATLVQPVGSPLSLECTVEGTSNPNLYWYRQAAGRGLQLLFYSVGIGQISSEVPQNLSASRPQDRQFILSSKKLLLSDSGFYLCALRWAGAFTDTQYFGPGTRLTVL.

The chain joins TRBV7-6 to TRBJ1-1; D is perhaps TRBD1 (6 bases). Germline-derived CDR1 and CDR2 are SGHVS and FNYEAQ. CDR3 length: 15 residues. With 1 base removed from V and 7 bases from J, the gap between germline ends came to 16 bases. CDR3 loop: CASSLDTGTPGEAFF. CDR3 bases: TGTGCCAGCAGCTTAGATACAGGGACCCCAGGTGAAGCTTTCTTT. Variable domain in full (rest from reference TRBV7-6 and TRBJ1-1): GAGVSQSPRYKVTKRGQDVALRCDPISGHVSLYWYRQALGQGPEFLTYFNYEAQQDKSGLPNDRFSAERPEGSISTLTIQRTEQRDSAMYRCASSLDTGTPGEAFFGQGTRLTVV.

V and J are TRBV4-1 and TRBJ2-1; 9 bases line up with TRBD2. The CDR3 sequence is 17 residues long. The J segment lost 5 bases and the V segment lost 1 base, leaving 9 bases of the junction unmatched. CDR1 and CDR2 (germline): MGHRA, YSYEKL. CDR3 in DNA: TGCGCCAGCAGCCAAGTTGATATGGGACTAGCCCACAATGAGCAGTTCTTC. Protein sequence: CASSQVDMGLAHNEQFF.